The 28 T cell receptor beta chains listed next were all sequenced from one sample in a study of T cell responses to AZD1222 COVID-19 vaccine. The protocol was immunoSEQ multiplex PCR, while the TCRdb copy is restricted to in-frame clones and leaves out a portion. The sample has over 150,000 clones; 85% to 90% are singletons. The sequencing here drew on peripheral blood, taken 28 days after the second AZD1222 dose. The origin of the receptors is an adult who received the AZD1222 COVID-19 vaccine.

This sequence joins TRBV18 and TRBJ1-5; maybe TRBD1 (5 bases). The CDR3 runs to 14 residues. CDR1 is KGHSH, CDR2 LQKENI, per germline. The ends were cut back, 5 bases at V and 4 bases at J, with 12 bases in the middle. CDR3 nucleotides: TGTGCCAGCTCAACCTGGGGGGGGAATCAGCCCCAGCATTTT. It is translated as CASSTWGGNQPQHF.

The table lists this clone with a count of one. The chain has TRBV6-5 and TRBJ1-1, with D possibly TRBD1 on 6 matching bases. The CDR3 length is 13 residues. Between the trimmed V and J ends, which lost 0 bases and 8 bases, there was a span of 10 bases. The V gene's germline CDR1 is MNHEY and CDR2 SVGAGI. CDR3 amino acids: CASSYSITGEAFF. CDR3 sequence (DNA): TGTGCCAGCAGTTACTCGATTACAGGGGAAGCTTTCTTT.

This chain connects TRBV19 to TRBJ1-2; 7 bases line up with TRBD1. Germline V gene data show CDR1 as LNHDA and CDR2 as SQIVND (reference sequence). Trimming at V came to 4 bases and at J to 6 bases, leaving 5 bases not matched to a gene. The CDR3 is 13 residues long. CDR3 region: CASSKNRGDGYTF. The CDR3, as DNA: TGTGCCAGTAGTAAAAACAGGGGCGATGGCTACACCTTC.

The chain is built from TRBV6-2 or TRBV6-3 and TRBJ2-3; D may be TRBD1 (6 bases). The CDR3 has 14 amino acids. The germline V gene has CDR1 MNHEY and CDR2 SVGEGT. V was trimmed by 4 bases and J by 2 bases, leaving 10 bases between them. The CDR3 region has the DNA TGTGCCAGCAGTTGGGGGACACTCACAGATACGCAGTATTTT. As protein: CASSWGTLTDTQYF.

The gene calls are TRBV5-6 and TRBJ2-3, with D unresolved. The CDR3 covers 13 residues. V lost 0 bases and J lost 4, with 6 bases in between. The germline gives CDR1 SGHDT, CDR2 YYEEEE. The CDR3 sequence: CASSLDPADTQYF. The CDR3 DNA follows: TGTGCCAGCAGCTTGGATCCCGCAGATACGCAGTATTTT. The whole variable domain, filled in from reference TRBV5-6 and TRBJ2-3, reads DAGVTQSPTHLIKTRGQQVTLRCSPKSGHDTVSWYQQALGQGPQFIFQYYEEEERQRGNFPDRFSGHQFPNYSSELNVNALLLGDSALYLCASSLDPADTQYFGPGTRLTVL.

The chain recombines TRBV5-4 with TRBJ1-2; a possible D gene is TRBD1 (6 bases). The length of the CDR3 is 12 residues. Trimming pared 2 bases from V and 7 bases from J, leaving 9 bases between. Germline loops: CDR1 SGHNT, CDR2 YYREEE (reference sequence). The CDR3 DNA reads as TGTGCCAGCAGCTTTGTAGGGGGTGGCTACACCTTC. It codes for CASSFVGGGYTF.

J is TRBJ1-6 and V is TRBV6-5; TRBD1 matches at 7 bases. Trimming took 2 bases from V and 0 from J; bases not matched to a gene: 1. The CDR3 loop spans 16 amino acids. CDR1 is MNHEY, CDR2 SVGAGI, per germline. For the CDR3, the DNA is TGTGCCAGCAGTTACCAGGGGGACTCCTATAATTCACCCCTCCACTTT. Protein: CASSYQGDSYNSPLHF.

The chain combines TRBV3-1 (or the pseudogene TRBV3-2) with TRBJ1-3, with D perhaps TRBD1 (6 bases). This CDR3 spans 17 amino acids. V lost 4 bases, J lost 4 bases, and 20 bases lay in between. CDR1 and CDR2 from the germline V gene are LGHDT and YNNKEL (reference sequence). The CDR3 DNA reads as TGTGCCAGCAGCCCCTCCTGGGGGGGGCAAGAAGGAAACACCATATATTTT. Its protein product is CASSPSWGGQEGNTIYF.

This clone came up once. The chain is built from TRBV5-1 and TRBJ2-5; 9 nucleotides line up with TRBD2. This CDR3 region has 13 residues. Germline values: CDR1 SGHRS, CDR2 YFSETQ. The V gene end was trimmed by 2 bases and the J gene end by 5 bases; junction bases not matched to a gene: 1. The CDR3 reads CASSLGLAETQYF. CDR3 DNA sequence: TGCGCCAGCAGCTTAGGACTAGCGGAGACCCAGTACTTC.

The chain combines TRBV6-6 with TRBJ2-7; 7 positions match TRBD1. The CDR3 sequence is 14 residues long. The germline CDR1 and CDR2 sequences are MNHNY and SVGAGI (reference sequence). V gave up 4 bases and J gave up 2 bases; unmatched junction bases: 5. CDR3 residues: CASSSADRTYEQYF. CDR3 DNA sequence: TGTGCCAGCAGTTCCGCGGACAGGACCTACGAGCAGTACTTC.

This chain connects TRBV30 to TRBJ1-6; no clear D gene. The CDR3 has 10 residues. Deletions cut 5 bases from V and 11 bases from J, with 7 bases between. Germline CDR1 reads GTSNPN; CDR2 reads SVGIG (reference sequence). The CDR3 spells CAWFRPPLHF. The CDR3 region has the DNA TGTGCCTGGTTCCGGCCACCCCTCCACTTT.

The chain joins TRBV5-3 to TRBJ1-1, with D perhaps TRBD1 (5 bases). TRBV5-3 is assigned to the ORF class and has an uncertain function. This CDR3 is 17 amino acids long. Trimming left V 1 base short and J 2 bases short, with 18 bases between. Written as DNA, the CDR3 is TGTGCCAGAAGCTTGAGGTCTCCTGGGGCCTCTAACACTGAAGCTTTCTTT. Translating gives CARSLRSPGASNTEAFF.

The chain has TRBV5-1 and TRBJ2-7; D might be TRBD1 (5 bases). Germline CDR1 reads SGHRS; CDR2 reads YFSETQ. The V end was cut by 0 bases, the J end by 6 bases, with 13 bases between. This CDR3 is 14 amino acids long. CDR3 sequence: CASSLDGRESEQYF. CDR3 sequence (DNA): TGCGCCAGCAGCTTGGATGGCAGGGAAAGCGAGCAGTACTTC. Full variable domain (missing parts from reference TRBV5-1 and TRBJ2-7): KAGVTQTPRYLIKTRGQQVTLSCSPISGHRSVSWYQQTPGQGLQFLFEYFSETQRNKGNFPGRFSGRQFSNSRSEMNVSTLELGDSALYLCASSLDGRESEQYFGPGTRLTVT.

The chain recombines TRBV5-1 with TRBJ1-2; 7 nucleotides agree with TRBD1. The V and J ends lost 5 bases and 7 bases, in that order; junction bases with no gene match: 11. The CDR3 has 14 residues. Germline loops: CDR1 SGHRS, CDR2 YFSETQ. The CDR3 DNA is TGCGCCAGCAGGAATATCAGGGGGAAGGTTGGCTACACCTTC. It codes for CASRNIRGKVGYTF.

The chain is built from TRBV7-2 and TRBJ1-5, with 8 bases fitting TRBD1. With 1 base clipped from V and 7 bases from J, the junction kept 6 bases outside the gene matches. The CDR3 length is 15 residues. Germline assignment: CDR1 SGHTA and CDR2 FQGNSA. The CDR3 protein is CASSLGTGKKQPQHF. Here the CDR3 DNA reads TGTGCCAGCAGCTTAGGGACAGGGAAAAAACAGCCCCAGCATTTT.

The CDR3 DNA sequence: TGTGCCAGCAGGCAGGGATTCGACGCCTACAATGAGCAGTTCTTC. Protein sequence: CASRQGFDAYNEQFF. This chain links TRBV5-4 with TRBJ2-1, with D possibly TRBD1 on 5 matching bases. The V gene lost 5 bases and the J gene lost 2 bases, with 14 bases spanning the gap. This CDR3 comprises 15 residues. The germline V gene encodes CDR1 SGHNT and CDR2 YYREEE (reference sequence).

V gene TRBV9 combines with J gene TRBJ2-7, with unresolved D. The CDR3 contains 14 residues. Germline CDR1 reads SGDLS; CDR2 reads YYNGEE. Trimming took off 3 bases at V and 0 bases at J, with 10 bases between the two ends. The CDR3 DNA sequence: TGTGCCAGCAGCGCCCAGGTTAGCTCCTACGAGCAGTACTTC. This codes for CASSAQVSSYEQYF.

The V gene is TRBV2, the J gene TRBJ1-1, with D possibly matching TRBD1 (5 bases). The CDR3 has 14 amino acids. From germline, CDR1 is SNHLY and CDR2 FYNNEI. V was shortened by 6 bases and J by 1 base, with 12 bases between the two germline ends. The CDR3 nucleotides read TGTGCCAGCAGCGGGGGACTCCCGAACACTGAAGCTTTCTTT. Its protein is CASSGGLPNTEAFF.

The rearrangement joins TRBV28 to TRBJ1-1; no definite D call. The length of the CDR3 is 13 residues. Germline V gene sequence: CDR1 MDHEN, CDR2 SYDVKM. V lost 3 bases, J lost 7 bases, and 12 bases lay in between. The CDR3 DNA follows: TGTGCCAGCAGTTTCCCCCCCTCAGGTGAAGCTTTCTTT. This codes for CASSFPPSGEAFF. The entire variable domain, with the rest obtained from reference TRBV28 and TRBJ1-1, is as follows: DVKVTQSSRYLVKRTGEKVFLECVQDMDHENMFWYRQDPGLGLRLIYFSYDVKMKEKGDIPEGYSVSREKKERFSLILESASTNQTSMYLCASSFPPSGEAFFGQGTRLTVV.

The rearrangement joins TRBV19 to TRBJ2-1; TRBD2 matches at 11 bases. With V trimmed by 5 bases and J by 8 bases, 11 bases remained unmatched. The germline gives CDR1 LNHDA, CDR2 SQIVND (reference sequence). The CDR3 sequence is 16 residues long. Written as DNA, the CDR3 is TGTGCCAGTAGTCCTCATAGCGGGGGGGCAATACATGAGCAGTTCTTC. Translated: CASSPHSGGAIHEQFF.

The rearrangement links TRBV2 to TRBJ1-4; 7 nucleotides agree with TRBD1. This CDR3 has 14 residues. CDR1 and CDR2 from the germline V gene are SNHLY and FYNNEI. J gave up 4 bases and V 7 bases, and 6 bases lay outside the gene matches. The CDR3 here is CASIPGQSNEKLFF. CDR3 in DNA: TGTGCCAGCATACCGGGACAGAGTAATGAAAAACTGTTTTTT.

The chain couples TRBV5-6 to TRBJ1-2, with 8 nucleotides matching TRBD1. Germline V lookup: CDR1 SGHDT, CDR2 YYEEEE. The CDR3 totals 14 residues. V gave up 4 bases and J gave up 3 bases; unmatched junction bases: 5. The CDR3 region has the DNA TGTGCCAGCAGCACTACGACAGGGGACTATGGCTACACCTTC. Translated, it gives CASSTTTGDYGYTF.

The chain is built from TRBV6-5 and TRBJ1-6; D is uncertain. Germline-derived CDR1 and CDR2 are MNHEY and SVGAGI. The V end lost 6 bases, the J end lost 7 bases, and 10 bases lay between the germline ends. This CDR3 contains 13 residues. CDR3 nucleotides: TGTGCCAGCAGGGAGGCGACAAATTCACCCCTCCACTTT. Protein product: CASREATNSPLHF.

The chain uses TRBV7-9 and TRBJ2-3; 9 nucleotides match TRBD1. V was clipped by 4 bases and J by 4 bases; unmatched bases: 12. The CDR3 contains 17 residues. Germline CDR1 and CDR2: SEHNR and FQNEAQ (reference sequence). CDR3 sequence reads: CASSSSMGQGPADTQYF. The CDR3 DNA reads TGTGCCAGCAGCTCCAGTATGGGACAGGGTCCCGCAGATACGCAGTATTTT.

This chain links TRBV19 with TRBJ2-7; possible D gene TRBD2, 5 bases. CDR1 and CDR2 (germline): LNHDA, SQIVND (reference sequence). V was shortened by 6 bases and J by 2 bases, with 17 bases between the two germline ends. This CDR3 is 15 amino acids long. The CDR3 loop is CASSPFLVGTYEQYF. DNA for the CDR3: TGTGCCAGTAGCCCCTTCCTAGTCGGGACCTACGAGCAGTACTTC.

The rearrangement joins TRBV18 to TRBJ2-7; no firm D call. CDR1 KGHSH and CDR2 LQKENI come from the germline V gene. Trimming took off 0 bases at V and 0 bases at J, with 6 bases between the two ends. The CDR3 covers 14 residues. The CDR3 sequence is CASSPPSSSYEQYF. CDR3 nucleotides: TGTGCCAGCTCACCACCGTCCAGCTCCTACGAGCAGTACTTC.

The chain links TRBV19 to TRBJ1-3, with no clear D. CDR3 length: 13 residues. V dropped 10 bases and J dropped 0 bases, with 10 bases sitting between them. The V gene's germline CDR1 is LNHDA and CDR2 SQIVND (reference sequence). The CDR3 DNA is TGTGCCACCCAGAGTGGCTCTGGAAACACCATATATTTT. It translates to CATQSGSGNTIYF.

This clone was detected once. This chain joins TRBV10-1 and TRBJ2-3; D is uncertain. The V gene lost 3 bases and the J gene lost 3 bases, with 10 bases spanning the gap. Germline CDR1 reads WNHNN; CDR2 reads SYGVQD (reference sequence). The CDR3 length is 14 residues. CDR3 in amino acids: CASSDVWVTDTQYF. Written as DNA, the CDR3 is TGCGCCAGCAGTGATGTTTGGGTTACAGATACGCAGTATTTT.